The T cell receptor (beta chain) described here comes from a study of cytomegalovirus exposure and HLA in healthy donors. Study-level findings and limits: CMV antigen specificity of three CMV-associated chains was confirmed in vitro.

V lost 6 bases, J lost 7 bases, and 9 bases stayed unmatched. Germline V gene lookup returns CDR1 MNHEY and CDR2 SMNVEV (reference sequence). CDR3 size: 14 residues. In the case of this clone: Its antigen is undetermined.

Assay: immunoSEQ multiplex PCR; the TCRdb copy retains only in-frame clones and omits some. The data hold about 140,000 clones, with just under 85% observed a single time. The clonotype comes from a man aged 25 to 45 in good health and CMV-seropositive. V usage is TRBV27 and J usage is TRBJ1-2; 9 positions match TRBD1. Sample: PBMCs. The CDR3: CASRSQGAPSGYTF. In nucleotides, the CDR3 is TGTGCCAGCAGGTCACAGGGGGCGCCGAGTGGCTACACCTTC.